The clone carrying this TCR beta chain was seen more than once but under ten times. The antigen is undetermined. This sample is drawn from a study of T-cell memory formation after mild COVID-19. At the level of the study: For the most part, TCR clusters were specific to one donor.

Study-level results: Most CD4+ clones that shrank were in CM and EM, while CD8+ ones turned up in EMRA. What remained unconfirmed was the SARS-CoV-2 specificity of second-wave clones peaking on day 37. Clones that contracted from day 15 to 85 were balanced CD4/CD8, while later expanders leaned CD4+.

TCRdb passed the 5' RACE reads through MiXCR, listing each CDR3 protein once. This sample has about 190,000 distinct CDR3 sequences, with about 18% found just once. The CDR3 has 14 residues. The V end lost 6 bases, the J end lost 9 bases, and 18 bases lay between the germline ends. Germline loops: CDR1 MNHEY, CDR2 SVGAGI. This clonotype was obtained from an adult woman who had mild COVID-19 (a few samples of this study predate the infection). Cell type and time point are not known. The rearrangement links TRBV6-5 to TRBJ2-1; D is perhaps TRBD1 (5 bases). The sequenced sample was PBMCs or a T cell subset sorted from them (not recorded which). CDR3 amino acids: CASRPYLRVGEQFF. CDR3 bases: TGTGCCAGCAGACCCTATCTCAGGGTTGGTGAGCAGTTCTTC.